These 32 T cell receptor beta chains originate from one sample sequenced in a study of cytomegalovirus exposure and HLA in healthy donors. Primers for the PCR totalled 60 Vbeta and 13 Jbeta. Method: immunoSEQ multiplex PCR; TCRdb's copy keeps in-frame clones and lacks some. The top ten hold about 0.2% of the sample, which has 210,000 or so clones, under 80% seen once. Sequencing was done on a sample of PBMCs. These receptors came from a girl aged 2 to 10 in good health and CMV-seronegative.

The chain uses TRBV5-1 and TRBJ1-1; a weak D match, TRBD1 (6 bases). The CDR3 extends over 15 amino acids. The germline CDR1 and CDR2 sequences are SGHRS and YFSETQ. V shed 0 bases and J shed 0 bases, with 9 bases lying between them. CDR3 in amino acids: CASSLGTVMNTEAFF. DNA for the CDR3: TGCGCCAGCAGCTTGGGGACAGTAATGAACACTGAAGCTTTCTTT.

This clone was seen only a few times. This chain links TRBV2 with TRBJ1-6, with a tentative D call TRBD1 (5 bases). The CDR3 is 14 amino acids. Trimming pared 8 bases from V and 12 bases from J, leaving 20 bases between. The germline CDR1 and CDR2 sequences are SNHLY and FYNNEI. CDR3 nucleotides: TGTGCCAGCTCGTGGGGGGGTTCTCCCGAACCCCTCCACTTT. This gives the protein CASSWGGSPEPLHF.

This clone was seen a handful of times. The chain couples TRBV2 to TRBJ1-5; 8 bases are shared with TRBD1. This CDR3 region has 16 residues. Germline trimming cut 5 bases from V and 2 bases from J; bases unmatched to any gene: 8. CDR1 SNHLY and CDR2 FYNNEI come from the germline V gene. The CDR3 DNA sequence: TGTGCCAGCAGTTTAACAGGGGGTGTAGGCAATCAGCCCCAGCATTTT. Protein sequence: CASSLTGGVGNQPQHF.

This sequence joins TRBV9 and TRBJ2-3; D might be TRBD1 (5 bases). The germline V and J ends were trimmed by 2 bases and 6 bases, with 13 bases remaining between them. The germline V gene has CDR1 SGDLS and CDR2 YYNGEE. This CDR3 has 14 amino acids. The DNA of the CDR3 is TGTGCCAGCAGCGTCAATCCAGGGCCGGATACGCAGTATTTT. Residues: CASSVNPGPDTQYF.

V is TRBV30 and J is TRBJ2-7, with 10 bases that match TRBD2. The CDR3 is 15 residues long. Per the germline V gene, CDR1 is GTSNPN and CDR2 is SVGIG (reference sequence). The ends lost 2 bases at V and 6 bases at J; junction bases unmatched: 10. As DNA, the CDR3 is TGTGCCTGGAGTATAGGACTAGCGGCCCCAGGCGAGCAGTACTTC. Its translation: CAWSIGLAAPGEQYF.

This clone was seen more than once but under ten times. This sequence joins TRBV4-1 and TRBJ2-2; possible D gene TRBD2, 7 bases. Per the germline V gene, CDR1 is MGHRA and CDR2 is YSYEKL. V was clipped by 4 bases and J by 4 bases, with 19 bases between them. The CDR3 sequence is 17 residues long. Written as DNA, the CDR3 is TGCGCCAGCAGCCGAGGGGGTTTGTTAGCGGGCACCGGGGAGCTGTTTTTT. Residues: CASSRGGLLAGTGELFF.

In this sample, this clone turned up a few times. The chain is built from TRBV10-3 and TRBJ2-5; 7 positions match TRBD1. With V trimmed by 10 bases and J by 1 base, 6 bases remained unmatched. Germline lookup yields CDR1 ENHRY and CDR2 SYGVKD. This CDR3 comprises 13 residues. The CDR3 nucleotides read TGTGCCACCAAAGGACAGGCCCAAGAGACCCAGTACTTC. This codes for CATKGQAQETQYF.

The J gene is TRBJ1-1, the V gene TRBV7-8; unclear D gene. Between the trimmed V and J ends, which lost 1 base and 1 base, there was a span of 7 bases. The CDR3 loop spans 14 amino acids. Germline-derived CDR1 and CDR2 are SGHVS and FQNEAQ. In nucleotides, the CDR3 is TGTGCCAGCAGCTTAGGTAGCCAGAACACTGAAGCTTTCTTT. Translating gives CASSLGSQNTEAFF.

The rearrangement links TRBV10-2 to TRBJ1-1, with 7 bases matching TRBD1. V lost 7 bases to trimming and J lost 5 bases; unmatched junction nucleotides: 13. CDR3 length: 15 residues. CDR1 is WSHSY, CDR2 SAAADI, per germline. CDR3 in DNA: TGCGCCAGCACTGCCTGGGACAGCCGCCCAACTGAAGCTTTCTTT. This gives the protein CASTAWDSRPTEAFF.

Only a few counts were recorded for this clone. The CDR3 DNA reads as TGCGCCAGCAGTAACAGGACAGGGGTCTACGAGCAGTACTTC. It encodes CASSNRTGVYEQYF. The chain has TRBV10-1 and TRBJ2-7; 9 nucleotides line up with TRBD1. This CDR3 is built from 14 residues. Germline assignment: CDR1 WNHNN and CDR2 SYGVQD (reference sequence). Trimming took 5 bases from V and 3 from J; bases not matched to a gene: 5.

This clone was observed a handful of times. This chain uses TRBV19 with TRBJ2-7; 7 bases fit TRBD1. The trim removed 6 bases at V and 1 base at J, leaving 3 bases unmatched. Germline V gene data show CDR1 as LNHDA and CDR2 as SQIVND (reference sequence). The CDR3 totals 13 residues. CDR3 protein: CASSMGQSYEQYF. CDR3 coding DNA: TGTGCCAGTAGCATGGGACAGTCCTACGAGCAGTACTTC.

The CDR3, as DNA: TGTGCCAGCAGTTTAAGGGCTAGCGGAACTTACAATGAGCAGTTCTTC. Its protein is CASSLRASGTYNEQFF. V and J are TRBV27 and TRBJ2-1; 7 bases align to TRBD2. The CDR3 covers 16 residues. V was pared by 2 bases and J by 4 bases, with 8 bases of the junction left unmatched. The germline gives CDR1 MNHEY, CDR2 SMNVEV (reference sequence).

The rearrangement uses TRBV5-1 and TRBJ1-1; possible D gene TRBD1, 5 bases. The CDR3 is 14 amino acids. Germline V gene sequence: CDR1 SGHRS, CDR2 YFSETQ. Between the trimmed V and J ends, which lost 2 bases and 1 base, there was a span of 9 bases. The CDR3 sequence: CASSFWGENTEAFF. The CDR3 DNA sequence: TGCGCCAGCAGCTTCTGGGGCGAGAACACTGAAGCTTTCTTT.

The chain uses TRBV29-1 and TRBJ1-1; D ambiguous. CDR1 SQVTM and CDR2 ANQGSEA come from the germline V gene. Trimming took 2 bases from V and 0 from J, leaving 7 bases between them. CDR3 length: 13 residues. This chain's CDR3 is CSVERHLNTEAFF. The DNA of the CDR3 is TGCAGCGTTGAAAGACACTTGAACACTGAAGCTTTCTTT.

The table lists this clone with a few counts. Written as DNA, the CDR3 is TGCGCCAGCAGCTTGGTTAGCGGGAGCTACGAGCAGTACTTC. Amino acid sequence: CASSLVSGSYEQYF. V and J are TRBV5-1 and TRBJ2-7; 9 bases line up with TRBD2. With 0 bases clipped from V and 3 bases from J, the junction kept 1 base outside the gene matches. CDR3 length: 14 residues. Germline V lookup: CDR1 SGHRS, CDR2 YFSETQ.

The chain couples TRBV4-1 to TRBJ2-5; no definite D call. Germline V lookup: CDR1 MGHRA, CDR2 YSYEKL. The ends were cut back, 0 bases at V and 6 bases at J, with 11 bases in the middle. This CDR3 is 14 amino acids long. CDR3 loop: CASSQEIDGQTQYF. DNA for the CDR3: TGCGCCAGCAGCCAAGAGATCGATGGGCAGACCCAGTACTTC.

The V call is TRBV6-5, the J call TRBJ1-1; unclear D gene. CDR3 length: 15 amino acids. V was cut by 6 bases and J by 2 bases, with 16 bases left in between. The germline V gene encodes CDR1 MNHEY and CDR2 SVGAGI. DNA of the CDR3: TGTGCCAGCAGGATAAACGGGATTGAAAACACTGAAGCTTTCTTT. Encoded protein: CASRINGIENTEAFF.

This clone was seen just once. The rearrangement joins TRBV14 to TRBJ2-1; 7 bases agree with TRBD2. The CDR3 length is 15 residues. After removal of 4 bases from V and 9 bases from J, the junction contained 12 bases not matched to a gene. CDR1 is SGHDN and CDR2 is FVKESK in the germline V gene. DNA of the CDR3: TGTGCCAGCAGCCCGGGACTTTCCCCGGGGGGTGAGCAGTTCTTC. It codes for CASSPGLSPGGEQFF.

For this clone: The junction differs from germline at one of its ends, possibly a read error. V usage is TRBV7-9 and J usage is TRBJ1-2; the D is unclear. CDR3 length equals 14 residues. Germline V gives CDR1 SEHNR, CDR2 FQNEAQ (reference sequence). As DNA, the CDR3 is TGTGCCAGCAGCTTAAGTGAGGTTTTAGGTGGCTGCACCTTC. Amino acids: CASSLSEVLGGCTF. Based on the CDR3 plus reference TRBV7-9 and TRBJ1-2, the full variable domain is DTGVSQNPRHKITKRGQNVTFRCDPISEHNRLYWYRQTLGQGPEFLTYFQNEAQLEKSRLLSDRFSAERPKGSFSTLEIQRTEQGDSAMYLCASSLSEVLGGCTFGSGTRLTVV.

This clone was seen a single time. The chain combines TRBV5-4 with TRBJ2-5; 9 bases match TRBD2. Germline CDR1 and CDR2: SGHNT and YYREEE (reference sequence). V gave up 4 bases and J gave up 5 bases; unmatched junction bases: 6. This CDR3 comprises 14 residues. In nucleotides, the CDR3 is TGTGCCAGCAGCGCGGGACTAGCATTGGAGACCCAGTACTTC. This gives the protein CASSAGLALETQYF.

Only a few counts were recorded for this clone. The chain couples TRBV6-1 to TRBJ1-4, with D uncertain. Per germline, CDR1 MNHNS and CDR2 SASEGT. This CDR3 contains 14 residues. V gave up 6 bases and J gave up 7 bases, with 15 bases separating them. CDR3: CASRDPLRGEKLFF. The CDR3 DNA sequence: TGTGCCAGCAGAGACCCTTTACGGGGTGAAAAACTGTTTTTT.

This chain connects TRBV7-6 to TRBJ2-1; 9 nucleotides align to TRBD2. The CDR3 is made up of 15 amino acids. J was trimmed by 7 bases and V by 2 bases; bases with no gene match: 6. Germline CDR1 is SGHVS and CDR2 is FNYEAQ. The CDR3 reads CASSLFLAGRNEQFF. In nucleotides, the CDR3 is TGTGCCAGCAGCTTATTCCTAGCGGGGAGGAATGAGCAGTTCTTC.

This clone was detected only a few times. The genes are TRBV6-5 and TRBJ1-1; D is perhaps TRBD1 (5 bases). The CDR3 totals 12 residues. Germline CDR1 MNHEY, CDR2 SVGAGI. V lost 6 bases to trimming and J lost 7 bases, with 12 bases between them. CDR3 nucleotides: TGTGCCAGCAGCCGCAGGGTCGGTGAAGCTTTCTTT. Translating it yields CASSRRVGEAFF.

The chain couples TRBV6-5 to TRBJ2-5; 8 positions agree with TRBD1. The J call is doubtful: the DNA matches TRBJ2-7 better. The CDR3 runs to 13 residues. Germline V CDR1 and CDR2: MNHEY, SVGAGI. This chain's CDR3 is CASSYAGGNEQYF. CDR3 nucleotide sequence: TGTGCCAGCAGTTACGCAGGGGGCAACGAGCAGTACTTC.

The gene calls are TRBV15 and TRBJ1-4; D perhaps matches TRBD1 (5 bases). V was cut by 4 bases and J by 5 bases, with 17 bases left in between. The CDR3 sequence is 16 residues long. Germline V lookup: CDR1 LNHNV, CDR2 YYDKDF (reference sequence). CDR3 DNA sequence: TGTGCCACCAGCACTTGGGAGGGGCGTGGGAATGAAAAACTGTTTTTT. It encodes CATSTWEGRGNEKLFF.

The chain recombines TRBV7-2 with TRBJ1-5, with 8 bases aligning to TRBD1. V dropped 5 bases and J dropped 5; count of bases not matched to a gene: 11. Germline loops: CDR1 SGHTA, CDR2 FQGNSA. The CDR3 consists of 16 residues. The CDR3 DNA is TGTGCCAGCAGCCCCTTAGGACAGGGATGGGATCAGCCCCAGCATTTT. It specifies CASSPLGQGWDQPQHF.

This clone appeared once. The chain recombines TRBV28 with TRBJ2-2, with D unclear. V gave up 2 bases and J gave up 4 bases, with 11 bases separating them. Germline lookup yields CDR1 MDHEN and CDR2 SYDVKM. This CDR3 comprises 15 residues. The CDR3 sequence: CASSLTPVSTGELFF. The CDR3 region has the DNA TGTGCCAGCAGTTTAACTCCGGTTTCCACCGGGGAGCTGTTTTTT.

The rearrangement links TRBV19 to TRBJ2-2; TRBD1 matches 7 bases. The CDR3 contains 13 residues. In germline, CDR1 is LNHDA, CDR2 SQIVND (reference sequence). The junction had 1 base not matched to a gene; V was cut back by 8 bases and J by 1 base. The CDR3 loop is CASWTGNTGELFF. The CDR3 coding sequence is TGTGCCAGTTGGACAGGGAACACCGGGGAGCTGTTTTTT.

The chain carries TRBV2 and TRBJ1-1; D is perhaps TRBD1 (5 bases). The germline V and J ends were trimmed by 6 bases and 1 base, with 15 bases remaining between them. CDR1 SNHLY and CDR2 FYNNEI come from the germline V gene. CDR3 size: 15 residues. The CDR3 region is CASSPSWQGNTEAFF. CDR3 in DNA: TGTGCCAGCAGCCCGAGCTGGCAGGGGAACACTGAAGCTTTCTTT.

This CDR3 is CASSYAENYGYTF. The DNA for the CDR3 is TGTGCCAGCAGTTACGCGGAGAACTATGGCTACACCTTC. The chain couples TRBV6-6 to TRBJ1-2, with D hard to call. The V gene lost 2 bases and the J gene lost 2 bases, with 6 bases spanning the gap. Germline V gives CDR1 MNHNY, CDR2 SVGAGI (reference sequence). This CDR3 region has 13 residues.

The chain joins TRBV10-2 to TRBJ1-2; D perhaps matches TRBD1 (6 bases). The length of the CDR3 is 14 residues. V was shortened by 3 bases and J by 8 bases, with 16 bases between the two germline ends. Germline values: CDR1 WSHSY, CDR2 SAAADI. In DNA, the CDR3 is TGCGCCAGCAGTGACCCCACAGGGAGTCTGGGCTACACCTTC. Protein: CASSDPTGSLGYTF.

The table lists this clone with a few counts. DNA for the CDR3: TGTGCCAGCACCGCGGGACAGGGGGCCGCTGAAGCTTTCTTT. As protein: CASTAGQGAAEAFF. J is TRBJ1-1 and V is TRBV2; 12 bases fit TRBD1. V was clipped by 7 bases and J by 6 bases; unmatched bases: 6. Looked up from germline, CDR1 is SNHLY and CDR2 is FYNNEI. This CDR3 is built from 14 residues.